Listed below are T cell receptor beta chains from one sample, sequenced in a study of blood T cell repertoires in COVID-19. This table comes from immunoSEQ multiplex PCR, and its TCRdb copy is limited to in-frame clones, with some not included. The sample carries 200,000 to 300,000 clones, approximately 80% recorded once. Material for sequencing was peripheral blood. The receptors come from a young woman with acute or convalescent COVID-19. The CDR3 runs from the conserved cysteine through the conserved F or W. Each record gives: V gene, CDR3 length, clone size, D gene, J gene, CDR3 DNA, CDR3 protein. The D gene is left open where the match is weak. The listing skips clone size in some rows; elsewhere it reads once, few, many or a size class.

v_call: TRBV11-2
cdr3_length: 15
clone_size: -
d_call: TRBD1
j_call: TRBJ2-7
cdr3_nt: TGTGCCAGCAGCACCACCGGGACAGGGAGATACGAGCAGTACTTC
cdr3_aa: CASSTTGTGRYEQYF

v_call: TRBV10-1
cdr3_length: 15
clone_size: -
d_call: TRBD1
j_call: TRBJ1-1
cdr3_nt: TGCGCCAGCAGTGAGGGGGGACAGGGAGGCACTGAAGCTTTCTTT
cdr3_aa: CASSEGGQGGTEAFF

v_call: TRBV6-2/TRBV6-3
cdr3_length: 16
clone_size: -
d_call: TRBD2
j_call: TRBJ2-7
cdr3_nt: TGTGCCAGCAGCACCGGGACTAGCGGCTTATCCTACGAGCAGTACTTC
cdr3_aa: CASSTGTSGLSYEQYF

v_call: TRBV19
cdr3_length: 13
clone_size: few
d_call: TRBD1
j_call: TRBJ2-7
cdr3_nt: TGTGCCAGTAGGGGACAGGGACCCTACGAGCAGTACTTC
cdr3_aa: CASRGQGPYEQYF

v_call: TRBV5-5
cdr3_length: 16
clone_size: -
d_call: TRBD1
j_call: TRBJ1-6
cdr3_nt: TGTGCCAGCAGCCCACTCCCGGGACAGGGTACCTCACCCCTCCACTTT
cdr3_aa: CASSPLPGQGTSPLHF

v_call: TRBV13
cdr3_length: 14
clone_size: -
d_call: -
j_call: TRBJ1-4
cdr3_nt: TGTGCCAGCAGCAAGCGGGAATTTAATGAAAAACTGTTTTTT
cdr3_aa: CASSKREFNEKLFF

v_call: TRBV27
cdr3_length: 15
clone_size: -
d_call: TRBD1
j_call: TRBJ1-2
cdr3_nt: TGTGCCAGCACCCTACGGACAGGGGGTGCCTATGGCTACACCTTC
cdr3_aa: CASTLRTGGAYGYTF

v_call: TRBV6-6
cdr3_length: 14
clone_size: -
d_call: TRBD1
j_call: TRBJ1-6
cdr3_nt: TGTGCCAGCCGACAGGGGGACTATAATTCACCCCTCCACTTT
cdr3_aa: CASRQGDYNSPLHF

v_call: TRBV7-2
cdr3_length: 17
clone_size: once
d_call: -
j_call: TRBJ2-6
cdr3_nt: TGTGCCAGCAGCTTAGTTGGGCAGGGCACAGGGGCCAACGTCCTGACTTTC
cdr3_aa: CASSLVGQGTGANVLTF

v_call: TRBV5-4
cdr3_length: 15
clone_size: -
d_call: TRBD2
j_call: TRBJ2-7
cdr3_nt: TGTGCCAGCAGCTTAAGTAGCGGGATTGGGAACGAGCAGTACTTC
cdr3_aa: CASSLSSGIGNEQYF

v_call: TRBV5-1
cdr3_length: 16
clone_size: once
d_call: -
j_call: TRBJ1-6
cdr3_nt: TGCGCCAGCAGCTCAGACAGTAGCTCCTATAATTCACCCCTCCACTTT
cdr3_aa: CASSSDSSSYNSPLHF

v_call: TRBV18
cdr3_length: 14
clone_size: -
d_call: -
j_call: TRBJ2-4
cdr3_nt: TGTGCCAGCTCGGTCGGCCTAGACAAAAACATTCAGTACTTC
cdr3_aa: CASSVGLDKNIQYF

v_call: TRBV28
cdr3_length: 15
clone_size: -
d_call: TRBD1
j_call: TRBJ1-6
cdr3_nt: TGTGCCAGCAGTTTATTTGGGACAGGGGTGTCACCCCTCCACTTT
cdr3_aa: CASSLFGTGVSPLHF

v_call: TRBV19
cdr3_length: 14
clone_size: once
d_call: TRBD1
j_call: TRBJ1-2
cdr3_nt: TGTGCCAGTAGACTACAGGGGGCGGACTATGGCTACACCTTC
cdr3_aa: CASRLQGADYGYTF

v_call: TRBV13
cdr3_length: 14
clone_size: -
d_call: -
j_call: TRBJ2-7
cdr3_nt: TGTGCCAGCAGCCACAGCCTCAGCTCCTACGAGCAGTACTTC
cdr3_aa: CASSHSLSSYEQYF

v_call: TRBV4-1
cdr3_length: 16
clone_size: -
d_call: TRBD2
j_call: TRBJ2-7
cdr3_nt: TGCGCCAGCAGCCAGGCTCCGGGACTAGCGGCCTACGAGCAGTACTTC
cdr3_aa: CASSQAPGLAAYEQYF

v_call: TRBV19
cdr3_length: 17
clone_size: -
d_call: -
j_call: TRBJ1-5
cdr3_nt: TGTGCCAGTGGGGGGGGAGGACAGTCCTATAGCAATCAGCCCCAGCATTTT
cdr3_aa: CASGGGGQSYSNQPQHF

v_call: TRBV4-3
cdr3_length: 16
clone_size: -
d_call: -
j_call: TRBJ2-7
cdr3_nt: TGCGCCAGCAGCCAAGACCAGGGCCCTTCTTCCTACGAGCAGTACTTC
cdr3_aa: CASSQDQGPSSYEQYF

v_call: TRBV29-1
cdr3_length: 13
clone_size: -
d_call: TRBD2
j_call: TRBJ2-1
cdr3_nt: TGCAGCGTTGTTTCCGGGAGGAAAAATGAGCAGTTCTTC
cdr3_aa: CSVVSGRKNEQFF

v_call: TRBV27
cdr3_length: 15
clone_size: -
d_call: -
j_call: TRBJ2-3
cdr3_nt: TGTGCCAGCAGTTTAGCGGGCAGAAACACAGATACGCAGTATTTT
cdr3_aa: CASSLAGRNTDTQYF

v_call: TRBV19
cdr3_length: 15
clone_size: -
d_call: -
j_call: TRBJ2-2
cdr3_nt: TGTGCCAGTAGTCCCCAGGGTTTGTTGACCGGGGAGCTGTTTTTT
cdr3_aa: CASSPQGLLTGELFF

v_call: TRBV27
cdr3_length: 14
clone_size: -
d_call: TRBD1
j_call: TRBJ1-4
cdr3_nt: TGTGCCAGCATGCCAGGGGGTTACAATGAAAAACTGTTTTTT
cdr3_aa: CASMPGGYNEKLFF

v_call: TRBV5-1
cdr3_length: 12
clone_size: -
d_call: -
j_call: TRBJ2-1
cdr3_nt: TGCGCCAGCAGATCAGGGTACAATGAGCAGTTCTTC
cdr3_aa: CASRSGYNEQFF

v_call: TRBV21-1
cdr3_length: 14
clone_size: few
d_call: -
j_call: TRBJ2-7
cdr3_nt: TGTGCCAGCAGCACTACCTTTACCGTTTACGAGCAGTACTTC
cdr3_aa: CASSTTFTVYEQYF

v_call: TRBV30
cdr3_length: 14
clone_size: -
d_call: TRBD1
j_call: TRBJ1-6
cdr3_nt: TGTGCCTGGAGTGCGGGACAGAAGAATTCACCCCTCCACTTT
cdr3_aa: CAWSAGQKNSPLHF

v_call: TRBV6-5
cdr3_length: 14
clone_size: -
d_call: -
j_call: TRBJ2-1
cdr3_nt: TGTGCCAGCGCTAGGGGGCGGGGTTACAATGAGCAGTTCTTC
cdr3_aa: CASARGRGYNEQFF

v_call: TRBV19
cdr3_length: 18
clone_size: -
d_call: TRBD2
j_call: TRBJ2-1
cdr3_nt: TGTGCCAGTAGGCCTAGCGGGAGGGTTCGTAGCTCCTACAATGAGCAGTTCTTC
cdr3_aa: CASRPSGRVRSSYNEQFF

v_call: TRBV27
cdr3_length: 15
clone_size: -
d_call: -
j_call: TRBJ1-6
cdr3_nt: TGTGCCAGCAGTTACTCGGGGACTCGTAATTCACCCCTCCACTTT
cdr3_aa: CASSYSGTRNSPLHF

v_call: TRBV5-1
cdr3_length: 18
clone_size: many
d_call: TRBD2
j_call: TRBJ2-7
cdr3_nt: TGCGCCAGCAGCTCGCCGAGTTACCCGGGACTAGTCTGGTACGAGCAGTACTTC
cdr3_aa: CASSSPSYPGLVWYEQYF

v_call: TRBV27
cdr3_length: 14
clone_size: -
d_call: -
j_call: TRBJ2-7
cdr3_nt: TGTGCCAGCAGTTTATCCCCTTATTTCAGCGAGCAGTACTTC
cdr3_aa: CASSLSPYFSEQYF

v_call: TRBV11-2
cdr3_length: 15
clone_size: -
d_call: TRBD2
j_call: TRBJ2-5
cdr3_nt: TGTGCCAGCAGCCCAATGCGGGGGACCCAAGAGACCCAGTACTTC
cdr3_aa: CASSPMRGTQETQYF

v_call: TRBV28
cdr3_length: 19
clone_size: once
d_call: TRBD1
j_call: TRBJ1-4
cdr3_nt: TGTGCCAGCAGTTTCACCGTCCGGGACAGCGTCACAACTAATGAAAAACTGTTTTTT
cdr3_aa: CASSFTVRDSVTTNEKLFF

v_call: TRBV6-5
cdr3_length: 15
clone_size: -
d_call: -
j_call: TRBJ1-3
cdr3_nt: TGTGCCAGCAGACTGGGGCTTAATTCTGGAAACACCATATATTTT
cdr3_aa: CASRLGLNSGNTIYF

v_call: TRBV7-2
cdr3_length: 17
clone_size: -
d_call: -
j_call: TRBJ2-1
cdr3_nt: TGTGCCAGCAGCCCCCGCGGCGGGGGCCTCTCCTACAATGAGCAGTTCTTC
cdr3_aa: CASSPRGGGLSYNEQFF

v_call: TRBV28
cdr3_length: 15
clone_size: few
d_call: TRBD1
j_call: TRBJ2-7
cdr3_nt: TGTGCCAGCAGTTCCCCCGGGACAGGGGGCTACGAGCAGTACTTC
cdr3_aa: CASSSPGTGGYEQYF

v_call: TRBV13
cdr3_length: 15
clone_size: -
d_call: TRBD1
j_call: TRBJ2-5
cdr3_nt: TGTGCCAGCAGCTTAGCGTGGACAGGTGAAGAGACCCAGTACTTC
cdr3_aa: CASSLAWTGEETQYF

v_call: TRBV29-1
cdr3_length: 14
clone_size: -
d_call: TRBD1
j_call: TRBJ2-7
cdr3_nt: TGCAGCGTTGTTTTCAGTACAGGGGGACGGGAGCAGTACTTC
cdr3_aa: CSVVFSTGGREQYF

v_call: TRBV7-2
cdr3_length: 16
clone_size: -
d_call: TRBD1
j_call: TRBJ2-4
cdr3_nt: TGTGCCAGCAGCTTAATGGACAGGGGCGCCGGAAACATTCAGTACTTC
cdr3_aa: CASSLMDRGAGNIQYF

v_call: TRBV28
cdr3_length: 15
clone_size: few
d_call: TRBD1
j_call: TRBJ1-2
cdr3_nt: TGTGCCAGCAGTATGCCGGGACAGGGGTTCTATGGCTACACCTTC
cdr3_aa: CASSMPGQGFYGYTF

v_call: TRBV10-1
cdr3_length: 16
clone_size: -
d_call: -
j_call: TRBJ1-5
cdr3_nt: TGCGCCACCCAAAGTGGGGGGGGAGATAGCAATCAGCCCCAGCATTTT
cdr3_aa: CATQSGGGDSNQPQHF

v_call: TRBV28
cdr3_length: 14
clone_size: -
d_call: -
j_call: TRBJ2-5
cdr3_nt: TGTGCCAGCACCGACGCTTTGGAGCAAGAGACCCAGTACTTC
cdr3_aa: CASTDALEQETQYF

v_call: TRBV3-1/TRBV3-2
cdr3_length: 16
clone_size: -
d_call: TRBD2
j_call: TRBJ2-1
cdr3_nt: TGTGCCAGCAGCCATGGTAGGGAGGGCTCCTACAATGAGCAGTTCTTC
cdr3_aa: CASSHGREGSYNEQFF

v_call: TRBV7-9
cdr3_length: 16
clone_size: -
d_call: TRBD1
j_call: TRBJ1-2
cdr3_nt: TGTGCCAGCAGCTTGTCCGGGACAGGGGCTCTCTATGGCTACACCTTC
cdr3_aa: CASSLSGTGALYGYTF

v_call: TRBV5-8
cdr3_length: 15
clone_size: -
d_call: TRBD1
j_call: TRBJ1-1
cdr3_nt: TGTGCCAGCAGCTTGGGAGGGACAGGGGGCCCTGGAGCTTTCTTT
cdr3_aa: CASSLGGTGGPGAFF

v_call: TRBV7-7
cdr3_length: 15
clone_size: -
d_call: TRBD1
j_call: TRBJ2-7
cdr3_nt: TGTGCTAGCAGCCCAGGGGGCGGGTGGGGCGGCGAGCAGTACTTC
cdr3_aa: CASSPGGGWGGEQYF

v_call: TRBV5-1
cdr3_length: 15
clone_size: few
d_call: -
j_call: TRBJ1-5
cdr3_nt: TGCGCCAGCAGCTTAGGGGATAATAGCAATCAGCCCCAGCATTTT
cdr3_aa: CASSLGDNSNQPQHF